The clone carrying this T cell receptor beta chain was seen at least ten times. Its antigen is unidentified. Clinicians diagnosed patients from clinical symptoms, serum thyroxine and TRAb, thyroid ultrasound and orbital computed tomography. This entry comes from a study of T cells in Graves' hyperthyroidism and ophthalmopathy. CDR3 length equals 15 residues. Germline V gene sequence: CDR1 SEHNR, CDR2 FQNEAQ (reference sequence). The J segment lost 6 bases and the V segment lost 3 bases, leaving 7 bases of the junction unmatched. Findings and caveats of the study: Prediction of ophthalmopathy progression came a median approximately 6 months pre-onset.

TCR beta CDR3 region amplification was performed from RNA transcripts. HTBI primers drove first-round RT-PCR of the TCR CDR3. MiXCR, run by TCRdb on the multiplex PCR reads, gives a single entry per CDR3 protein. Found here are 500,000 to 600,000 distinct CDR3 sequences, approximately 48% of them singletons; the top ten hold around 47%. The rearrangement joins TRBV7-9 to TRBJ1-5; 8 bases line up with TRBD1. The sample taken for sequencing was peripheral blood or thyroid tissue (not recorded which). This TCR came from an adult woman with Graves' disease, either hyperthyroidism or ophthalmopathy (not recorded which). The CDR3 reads CASSFYGQGPQPQHF. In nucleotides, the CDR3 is TGTGCCAGCAGCTTTTACGGACAGGGACCTCAGCCCCAGCATTTT. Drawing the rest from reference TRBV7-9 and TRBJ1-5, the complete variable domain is DTGVSQNPRHKITKRGQNVTFRCDPISEHNRLYWYRQTLGQGPEFLTYFQNEAQLEKSRLLSDRFSAERPKGSFSTLEIQRTEQGDSAMYLCASSFYGQGPQPQHFGDGTRLSIL.